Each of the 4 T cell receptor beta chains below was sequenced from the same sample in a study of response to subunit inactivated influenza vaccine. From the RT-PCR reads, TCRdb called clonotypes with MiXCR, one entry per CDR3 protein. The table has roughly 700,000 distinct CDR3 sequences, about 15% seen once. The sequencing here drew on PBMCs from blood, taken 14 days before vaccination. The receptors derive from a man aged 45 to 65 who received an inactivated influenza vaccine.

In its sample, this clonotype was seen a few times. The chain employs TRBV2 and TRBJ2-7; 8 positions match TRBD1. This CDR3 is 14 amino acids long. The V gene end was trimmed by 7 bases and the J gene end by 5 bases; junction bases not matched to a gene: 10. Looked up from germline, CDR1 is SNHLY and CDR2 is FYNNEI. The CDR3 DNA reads TGTGCCAGCACCTCGACAGGGGCGCTGGACGAGCAGTACTTC. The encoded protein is CASTSTGALDEQYF.

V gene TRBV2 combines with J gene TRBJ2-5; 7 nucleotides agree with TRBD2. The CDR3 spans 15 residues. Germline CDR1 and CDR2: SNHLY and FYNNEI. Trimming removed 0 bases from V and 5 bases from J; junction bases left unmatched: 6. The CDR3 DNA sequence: TGTGCCAGCAGTGAAGCGACTAGCCCCGGGGAGACCCAGTACTTC. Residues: CASSEATSPGETQYF.

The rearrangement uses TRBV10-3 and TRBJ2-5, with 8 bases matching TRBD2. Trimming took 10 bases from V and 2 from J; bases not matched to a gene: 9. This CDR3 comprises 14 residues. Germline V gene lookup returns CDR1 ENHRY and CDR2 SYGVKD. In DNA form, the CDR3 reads TGTGCCACCGGGGGGGGCACCTCACAAGAGACCCAGTACTTC. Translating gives CATGGGTSQETQYF.

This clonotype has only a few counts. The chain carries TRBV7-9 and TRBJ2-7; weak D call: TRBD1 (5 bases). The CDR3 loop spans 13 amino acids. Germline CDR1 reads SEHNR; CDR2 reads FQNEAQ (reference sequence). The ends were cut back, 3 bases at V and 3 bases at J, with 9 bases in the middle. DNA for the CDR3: TGTGCCAGCAGCTTCGACAGCTTCTACGAGCAGTACTTC. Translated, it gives CASSFDSFYEQYF.